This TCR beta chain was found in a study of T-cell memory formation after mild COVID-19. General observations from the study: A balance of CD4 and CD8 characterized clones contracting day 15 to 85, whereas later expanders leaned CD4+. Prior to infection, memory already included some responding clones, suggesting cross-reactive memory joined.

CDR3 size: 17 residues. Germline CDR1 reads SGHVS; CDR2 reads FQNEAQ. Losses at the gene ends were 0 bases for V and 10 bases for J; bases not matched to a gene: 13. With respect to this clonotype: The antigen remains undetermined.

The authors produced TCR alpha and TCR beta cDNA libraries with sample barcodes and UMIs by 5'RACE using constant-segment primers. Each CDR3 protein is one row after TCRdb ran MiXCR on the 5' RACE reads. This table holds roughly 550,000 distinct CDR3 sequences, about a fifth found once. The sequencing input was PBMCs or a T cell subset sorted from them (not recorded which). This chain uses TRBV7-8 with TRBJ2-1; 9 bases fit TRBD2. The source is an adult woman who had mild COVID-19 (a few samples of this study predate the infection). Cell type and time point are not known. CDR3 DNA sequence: TGTGCCAGCAGCTTAGCTAAGCCGGGACTAGCCTGGCAAGAGCAGTTCTTC. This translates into CASSLAKPGLAWQEQFF. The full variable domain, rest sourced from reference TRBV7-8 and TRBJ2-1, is GAGVSQSPRYKVAKRGQDVALRCDPISGHVSLFWYQQALGQGPEFLTYFQNEAQLDKSGLPSDRFFAERPEGSVSTLKIQRTQQEDSAVYLCASSLAKPGLAWQEQFFGPGTRLTVL.